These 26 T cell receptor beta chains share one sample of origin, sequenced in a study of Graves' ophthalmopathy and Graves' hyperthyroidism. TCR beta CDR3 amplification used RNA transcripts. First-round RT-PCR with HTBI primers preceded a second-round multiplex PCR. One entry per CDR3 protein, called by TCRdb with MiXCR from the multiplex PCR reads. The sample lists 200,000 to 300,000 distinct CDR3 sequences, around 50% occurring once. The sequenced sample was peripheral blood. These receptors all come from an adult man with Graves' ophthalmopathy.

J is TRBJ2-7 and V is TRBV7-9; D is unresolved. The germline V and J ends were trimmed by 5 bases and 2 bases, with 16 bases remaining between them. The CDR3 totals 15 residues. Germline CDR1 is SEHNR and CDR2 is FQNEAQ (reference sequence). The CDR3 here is CASSPPDGKPYEQYF. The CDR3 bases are TGTGCCAGCAGCCCGCCGGACGGAAAGCCCTACGAGCAGTACTTC.

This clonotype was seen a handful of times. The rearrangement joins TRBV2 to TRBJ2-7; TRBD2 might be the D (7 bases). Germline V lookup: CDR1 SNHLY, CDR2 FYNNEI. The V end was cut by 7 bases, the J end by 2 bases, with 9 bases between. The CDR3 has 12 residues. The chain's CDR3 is CASTRGPYEQYF. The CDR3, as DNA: TGTGCCAGCACGCGGGGGCCCTACGAGCAGTACTTC.

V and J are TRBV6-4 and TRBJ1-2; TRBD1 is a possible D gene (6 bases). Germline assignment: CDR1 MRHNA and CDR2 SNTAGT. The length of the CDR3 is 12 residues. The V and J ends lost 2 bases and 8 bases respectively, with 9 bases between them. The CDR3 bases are TGTGCCAGCAGTGACCAGGGGATGGGCTACACCTTC. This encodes CASSDQGMGYTF.

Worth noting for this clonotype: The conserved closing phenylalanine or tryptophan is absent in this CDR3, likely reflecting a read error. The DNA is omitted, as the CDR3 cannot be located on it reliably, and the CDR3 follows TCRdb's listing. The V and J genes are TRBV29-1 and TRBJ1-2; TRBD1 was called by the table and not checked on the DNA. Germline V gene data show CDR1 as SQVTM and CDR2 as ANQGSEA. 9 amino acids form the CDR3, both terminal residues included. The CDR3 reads CSGKVGTDG.

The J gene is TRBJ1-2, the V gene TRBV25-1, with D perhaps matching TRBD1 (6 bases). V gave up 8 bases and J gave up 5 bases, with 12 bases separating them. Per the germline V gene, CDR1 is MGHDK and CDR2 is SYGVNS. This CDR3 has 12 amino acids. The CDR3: CASGRQEYGYTF. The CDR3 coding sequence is TGTGCCAGCGGACGACAGGAGTATGGCTACACCTTC.

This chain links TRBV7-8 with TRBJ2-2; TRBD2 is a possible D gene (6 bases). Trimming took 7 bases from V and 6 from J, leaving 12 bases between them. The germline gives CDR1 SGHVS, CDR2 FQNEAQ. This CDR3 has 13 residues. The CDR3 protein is CASTTPGAGELFF. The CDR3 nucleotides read TGTGCCAGCACCACCCCGGGAGCCGGGGAGCTGTTTTTT.

In nucleotides, the CDR3 is TGCAGCGTCGCTAAGGGGACCGCGTACGAGCAGTACTTC. It codes for CSVAKGTAYEQYF. The chain uses TRBV29-1 and TRBJ2-7, with D perhaps being TRBD1 or TRBD2 (5 bases each). Germline V gene sequence: CDR1 SQVTM, CDR2 ANQGSEA. The CDR3 sequence is 13 residues long. Trimming stripped 6 bases from V and 4 bases from J, with 16 bases between.

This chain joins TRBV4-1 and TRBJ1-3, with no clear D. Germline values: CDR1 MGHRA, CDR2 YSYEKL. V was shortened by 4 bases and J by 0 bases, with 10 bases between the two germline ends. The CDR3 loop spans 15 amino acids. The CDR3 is CASSPLRRSGNTIYF. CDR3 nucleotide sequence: TGCGCCAGCAGCCCCCTCAGGCGCTCTGGAAACACCATATATTTT.

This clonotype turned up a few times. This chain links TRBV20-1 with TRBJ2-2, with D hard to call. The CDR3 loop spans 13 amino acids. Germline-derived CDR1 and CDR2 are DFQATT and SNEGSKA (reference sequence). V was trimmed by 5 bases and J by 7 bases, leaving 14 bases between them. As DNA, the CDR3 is TGCAGTGCTGCTTCCGGCGAGGACGGGGAGCTGTTTTTT. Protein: CSAASGEDGELFF.

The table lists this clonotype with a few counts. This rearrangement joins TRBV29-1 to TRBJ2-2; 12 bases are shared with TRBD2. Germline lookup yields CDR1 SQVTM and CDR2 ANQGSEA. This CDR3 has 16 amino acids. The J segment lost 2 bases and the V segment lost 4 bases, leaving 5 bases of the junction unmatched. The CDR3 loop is CSVALAGGPNTGELFF. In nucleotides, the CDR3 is TGCAGCGTTGCTCTAGCGGGAGGGCCTAACACCGGGGAGCTGTTTTTT.

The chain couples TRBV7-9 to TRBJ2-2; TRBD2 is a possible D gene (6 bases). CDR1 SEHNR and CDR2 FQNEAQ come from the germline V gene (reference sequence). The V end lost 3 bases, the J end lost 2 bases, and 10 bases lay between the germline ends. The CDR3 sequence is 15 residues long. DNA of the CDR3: TGTGCCAGCAGCTTGGAGGGGCTTAACACCGGGGAGCTGTTTTTT. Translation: CASSLEGLNTGELFF.

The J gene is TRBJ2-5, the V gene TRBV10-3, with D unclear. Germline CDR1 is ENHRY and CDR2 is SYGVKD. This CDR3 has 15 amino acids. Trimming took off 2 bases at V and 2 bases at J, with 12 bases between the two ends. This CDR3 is CAISEIGLNQETQYF. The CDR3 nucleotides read TGTGCCATCAGTGAGATCGGGCTTAATCAAGAGACCCAGTACTTC.

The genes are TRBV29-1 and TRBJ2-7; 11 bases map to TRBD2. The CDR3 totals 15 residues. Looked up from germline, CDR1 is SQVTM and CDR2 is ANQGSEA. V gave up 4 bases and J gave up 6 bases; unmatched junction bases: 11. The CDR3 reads CSVGIAGGLDSEQYF. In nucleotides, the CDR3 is TGCAGCGTTGGGATAGCGGGGGGGCTTGATTCCGAGCAGTACTTC.

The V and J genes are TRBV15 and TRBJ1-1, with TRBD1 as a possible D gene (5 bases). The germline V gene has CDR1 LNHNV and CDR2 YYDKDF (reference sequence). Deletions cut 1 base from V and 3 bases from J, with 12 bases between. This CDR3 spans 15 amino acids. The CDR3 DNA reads TGTGCCACCAGCAGAGGGGGAGTGGGGGACACTGAAGCTTTCTTT. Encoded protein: CATSRGGVGDTEAFF.

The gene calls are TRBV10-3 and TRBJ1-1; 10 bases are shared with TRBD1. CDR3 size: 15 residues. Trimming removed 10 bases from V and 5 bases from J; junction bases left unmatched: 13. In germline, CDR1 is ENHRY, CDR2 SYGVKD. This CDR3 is CASNPPGQGSTEAFF. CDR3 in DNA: TGTGCCAGCAACCCTCCGGGACAGGGGTCGACTGAAGCTTTCTTT.

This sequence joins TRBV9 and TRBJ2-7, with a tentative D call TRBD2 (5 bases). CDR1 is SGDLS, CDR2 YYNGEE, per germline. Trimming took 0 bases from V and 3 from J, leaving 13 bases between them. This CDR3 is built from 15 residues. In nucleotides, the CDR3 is TGTGCCAGCAGCGTAGGCGGGCCCGGTGACTACGAGCAGTACTTC. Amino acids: CASSVGGPGDYEQYF.

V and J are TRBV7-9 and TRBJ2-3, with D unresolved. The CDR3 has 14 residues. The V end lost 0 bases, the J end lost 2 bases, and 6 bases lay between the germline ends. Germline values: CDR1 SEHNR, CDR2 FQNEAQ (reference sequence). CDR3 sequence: CASSLARTTDTQYF. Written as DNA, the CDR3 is TGTGCCAGCAGCTTAGCCAGGACCACAGATACGCAGTATTTT.

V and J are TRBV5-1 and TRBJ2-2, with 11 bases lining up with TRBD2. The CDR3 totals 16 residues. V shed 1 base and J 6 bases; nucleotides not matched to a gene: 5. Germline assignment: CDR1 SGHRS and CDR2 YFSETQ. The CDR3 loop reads CASSLPKLAGAGELFF. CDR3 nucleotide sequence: TGCGCCAGCAGCTTGCCAAAACTAGCGGGAGCCGGGGAGCTGTTTTTT.

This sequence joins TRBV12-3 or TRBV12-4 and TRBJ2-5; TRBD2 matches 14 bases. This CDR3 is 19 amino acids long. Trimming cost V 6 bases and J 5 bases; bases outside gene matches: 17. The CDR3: CASRPRRGGLAGGGETQYF. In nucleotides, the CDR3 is TGTGCCAGCAGACCCAGGAGAGGCGGACTAGCGGGAGGCGGGGAGACCCAGTACTTC.

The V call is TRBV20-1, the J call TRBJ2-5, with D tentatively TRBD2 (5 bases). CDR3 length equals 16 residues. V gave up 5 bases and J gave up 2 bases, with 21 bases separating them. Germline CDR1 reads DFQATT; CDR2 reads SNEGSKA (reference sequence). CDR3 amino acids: CSARGPTGTRQETQYF. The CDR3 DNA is TGCAGTGCTCGCGGGCCCACCGGCACCCGTCAAGAGACCCAGTACTTC.

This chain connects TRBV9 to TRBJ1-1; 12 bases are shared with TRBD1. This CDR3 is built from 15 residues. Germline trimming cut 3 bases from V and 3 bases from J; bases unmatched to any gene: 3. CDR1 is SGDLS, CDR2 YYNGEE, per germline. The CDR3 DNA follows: TGTGCCAGCAGCGCGGGACAGGGGGCGTACACTGAAGCTTTCTTT. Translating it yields CASSAGQGAYTEAFF.

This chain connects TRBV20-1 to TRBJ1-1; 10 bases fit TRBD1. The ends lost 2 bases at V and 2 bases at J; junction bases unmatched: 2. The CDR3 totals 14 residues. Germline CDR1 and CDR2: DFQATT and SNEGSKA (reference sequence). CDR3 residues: CSARPTGGNTEAFF. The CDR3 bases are TGCAGTGCTAGACCGACAGGGGGCAACACTGAAGCTTTCTTT.

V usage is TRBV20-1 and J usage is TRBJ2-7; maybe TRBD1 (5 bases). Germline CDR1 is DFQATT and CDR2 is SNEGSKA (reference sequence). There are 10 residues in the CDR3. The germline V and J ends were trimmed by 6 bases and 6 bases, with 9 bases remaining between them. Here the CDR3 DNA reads TGCAGTGCCTCAGACAGCGAGCAGTACTTC. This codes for CSASDSEQYF.

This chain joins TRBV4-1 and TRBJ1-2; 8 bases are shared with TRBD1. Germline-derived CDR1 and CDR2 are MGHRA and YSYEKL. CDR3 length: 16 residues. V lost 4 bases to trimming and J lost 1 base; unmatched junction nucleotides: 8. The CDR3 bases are TGCGCCAGCAGCCGAGAGACAGGGGTGCTTAACTATGGCTACACCTTC. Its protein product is CASSRETGVLNYGYTF.

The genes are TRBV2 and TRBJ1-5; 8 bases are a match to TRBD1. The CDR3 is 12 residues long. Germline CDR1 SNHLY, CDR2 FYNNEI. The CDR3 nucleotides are TGTGCTTCCCAGGGGGCGCGCCAGCCCCAGCATTTT. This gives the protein CASQGARQPQHF.

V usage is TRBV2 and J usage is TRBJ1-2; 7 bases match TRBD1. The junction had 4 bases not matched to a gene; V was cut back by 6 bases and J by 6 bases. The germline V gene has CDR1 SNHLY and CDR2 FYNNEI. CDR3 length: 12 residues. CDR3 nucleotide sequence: TGTGCCAGCAGGACAGGGTACGATGGCTACACCTTC. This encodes CASRTGYDGYTF.